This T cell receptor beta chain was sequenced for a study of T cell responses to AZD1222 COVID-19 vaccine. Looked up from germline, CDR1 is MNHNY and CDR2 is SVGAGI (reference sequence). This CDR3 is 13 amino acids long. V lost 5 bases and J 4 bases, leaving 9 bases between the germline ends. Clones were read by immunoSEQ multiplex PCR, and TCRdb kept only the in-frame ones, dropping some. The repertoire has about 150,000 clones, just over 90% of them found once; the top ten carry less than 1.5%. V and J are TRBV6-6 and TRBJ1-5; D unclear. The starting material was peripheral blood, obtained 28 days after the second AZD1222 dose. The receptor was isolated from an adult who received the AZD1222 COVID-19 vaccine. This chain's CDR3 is CASSDFRNQPQHF. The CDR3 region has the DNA TGTGCCAGCAGTGACTTCAGGAATCAGCCCCAGCATTTT.